The rows below give T cell receptor beta chains drawn from one sample of a study of CD8 T cells in ankylosing spondylitis. Each CDR3 protein gets one entry after TCRdb re-called the 5' RACE reads with MiXCR. The sample carries some 120,000 distinct CDR3 sequences, approximately 13% recorded once. Sequencing was carried out using blood, either unsorted or a sorted T cell fraction (not recorded which). All receptors derive from a female donor with ankylosing spondylitis or in good health (not recorded which). Each CDR3 is given with its conserved first and last residue. D genes are given only for firm matches. Where a row states a size, it is once, few, many or the class of an expanded clone; other rows omit it.

TRBJ2-7	.	.	TRBV12-3/TRBV12-4	TGTGCCAGCAGTTTATGGGGGAACTCCTACGAGCAGTACTTC	CASSLWGNSYEQYF
TRBJ2-2	many	.	TRBV29-1	TGCAGCGTTGAAGATTCAGGGACCAACACCGGGGAGCTGTTTTTT	CSVEDSGTNTGELFF
TRBJ2-2	.	.	TRBV2	TGTGCCAGCAGTGAAGCGTCAGGGGCCGGGGAGCTGTTTTTT	CASSEASGAGELFF
TRBJ2-1	.	TRBD1	TRBV28	TGTGCCAGCAGTTTGACATACAGGGGAAGGGGGTACAATGAGCAGTTCTTC	CASSLTYRGRGYNEQFF
TRBJ2-2	few	.	TRBV10-3	TGTGCCATCAGTGAGGGCACTAACACCGGGGAGCTGTTTTTT	CAISEGTNTGELFF
TRBJ2-6	few	.	TRBV7-3	TGTGCCAGCAGCACACAGGCTGGGGCCAACGTCCTGACTTTC	CASSTQAGANVLTF
TRBJ2-1	.	.	TRBV5-1	TGCGCCAGCAGCTTAGGCCAGATGAGCTCCTACAATGAGCAGTTCTTC	CASSLGQMSSYNEQFF
TRBJ2-7	many	TRBD2	TRBV7-2	TGTGCCAGCAGCTTCCGGTCGGGGGGCGAGCAGTACTTC	CASSFRSGGEQYF
TRBJ2-7	.	.	TRBV21-1	TGTGCCAGCAGCCTTAGGGCAGTCTCCTACGAGCAGTACTTC	CASSLRAVSYEQYF
TRBJ2-6	.	TRBD1	TRBV20-1	TGCAGTGCTAGGGGACAGGGGACCTCCTCTGGGGCCAACGTCCTGACTTTC	CSARGQGTSSGANVLTF
TRBJ1-2	.	TRBD1	TRBV19	TGTGCCAGTAGTCCGGGACAGAAGTATGGCTACACCTTC	CASSPGQKYGYTF
TRBJ2-7	.	TRBD1	TRBV12-3/TRBV12-4	TGTGCCAGCAGTCACCCTGGACAGGGGAAGCAGTACTTC	CASSHPGQGKQYF
TRBJ1-5	few	TRBD1	TRBV4-1	TGCGCCAGCAGCTTGGGGACAGATGGCAATCAGCCCCAGCATTTT	CASSLGTDGNQPQHF
TRBJ2-3	few	.	TRBV5-1	TGCGCCAGCAGCCCCGACGGGGCAGATACGCAGTATTTT	CASSPDGADTQYF